This T cell receptor (beta chain) was obtained from a study of beta chain features in type 1 diabetes. Expressed TCRB transcripts were sequenced because the isolated RNA had all been reverse transcribed beforehand. Here immunoSEQ multiplex PCR was the method, and the copy in TCRdb shows in-frame clones only, minus some. The top ten clones hold approximately 0.02% of a sample with 600,000 to 700,000 clones, around 15% of them seen once. Note on this clone: Antigen specificity is unknown.

CDR1 SQVTM and CDR2 ANQGSEA come from the germline V gene. The CDR3 consists of 15 residues. V dropped 4 bases and J dropped 4 bases, with 16 bases sitting between them. Whole-study findings and limits: Moderate but significant shortening of TCRB CDR3s was recorded in all four CD4+ subsets from Type 1 diabetes patients.

The chain has TRBV29-1 and TRBJ2-2, with D perhaps matching TRBD1 or TRBD2 (6 bases each). This TCR derives from a man younger than 35 with type 1 diabetes. The sample taken for sequencing was naive CD4+ T cells from blood. CDR3 in amino acids: CSVGVTGAGTGELFF. CDR3 nucleotide sequence: TGCAGCGTTGGGGTTACGGGGGCGGGCACCGGGGAGCTGTTTTTT.